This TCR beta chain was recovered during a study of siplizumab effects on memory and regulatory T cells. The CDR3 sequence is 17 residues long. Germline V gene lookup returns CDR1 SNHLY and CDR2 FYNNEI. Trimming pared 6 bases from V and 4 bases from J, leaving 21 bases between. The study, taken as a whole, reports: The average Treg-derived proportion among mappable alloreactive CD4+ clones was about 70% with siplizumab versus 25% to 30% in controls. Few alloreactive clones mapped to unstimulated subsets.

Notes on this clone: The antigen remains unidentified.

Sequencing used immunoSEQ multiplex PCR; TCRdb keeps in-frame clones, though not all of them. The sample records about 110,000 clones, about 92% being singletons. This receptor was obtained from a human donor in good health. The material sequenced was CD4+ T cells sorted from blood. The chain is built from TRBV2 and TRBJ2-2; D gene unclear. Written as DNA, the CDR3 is TGTGCCAGCAGGGAACACAGCCACCTTATACTCACCGGGGAGCTGTTTTTT. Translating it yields CASREHSHLILTGELFF.